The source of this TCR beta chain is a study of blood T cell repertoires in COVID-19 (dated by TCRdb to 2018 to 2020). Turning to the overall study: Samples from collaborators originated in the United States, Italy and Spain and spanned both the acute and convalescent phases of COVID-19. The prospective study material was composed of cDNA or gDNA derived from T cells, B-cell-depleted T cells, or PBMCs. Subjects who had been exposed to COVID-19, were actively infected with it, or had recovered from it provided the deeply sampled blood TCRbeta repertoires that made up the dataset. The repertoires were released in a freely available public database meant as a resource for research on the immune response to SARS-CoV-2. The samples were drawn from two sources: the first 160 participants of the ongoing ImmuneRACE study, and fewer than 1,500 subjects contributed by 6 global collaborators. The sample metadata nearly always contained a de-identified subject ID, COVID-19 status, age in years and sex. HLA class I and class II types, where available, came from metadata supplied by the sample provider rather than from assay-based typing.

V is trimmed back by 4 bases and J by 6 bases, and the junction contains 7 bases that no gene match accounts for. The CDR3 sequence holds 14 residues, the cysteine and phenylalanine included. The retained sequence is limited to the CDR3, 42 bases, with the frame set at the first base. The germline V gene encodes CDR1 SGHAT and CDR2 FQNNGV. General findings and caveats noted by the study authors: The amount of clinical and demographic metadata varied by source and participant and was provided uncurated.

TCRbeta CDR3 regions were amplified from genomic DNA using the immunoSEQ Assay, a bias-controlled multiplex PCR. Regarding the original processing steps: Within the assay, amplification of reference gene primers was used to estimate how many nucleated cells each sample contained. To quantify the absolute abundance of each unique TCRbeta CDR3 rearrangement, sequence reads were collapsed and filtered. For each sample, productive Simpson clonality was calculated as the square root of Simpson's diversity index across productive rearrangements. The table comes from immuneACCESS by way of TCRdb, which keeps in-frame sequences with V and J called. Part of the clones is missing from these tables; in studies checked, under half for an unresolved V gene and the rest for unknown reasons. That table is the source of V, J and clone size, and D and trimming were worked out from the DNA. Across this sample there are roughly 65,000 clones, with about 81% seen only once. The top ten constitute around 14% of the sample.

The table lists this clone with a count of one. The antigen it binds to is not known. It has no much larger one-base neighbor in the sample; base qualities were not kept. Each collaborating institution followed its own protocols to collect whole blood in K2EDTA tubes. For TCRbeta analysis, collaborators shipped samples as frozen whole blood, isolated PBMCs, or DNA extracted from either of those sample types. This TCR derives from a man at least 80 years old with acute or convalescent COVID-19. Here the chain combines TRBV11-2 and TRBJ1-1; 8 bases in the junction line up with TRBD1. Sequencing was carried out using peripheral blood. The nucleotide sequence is TGTGCCAGCAGCTCCAGACAGGGGTTGGCTGAAGCTTTCTTT. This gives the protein CASSSRQGLAEAFF.